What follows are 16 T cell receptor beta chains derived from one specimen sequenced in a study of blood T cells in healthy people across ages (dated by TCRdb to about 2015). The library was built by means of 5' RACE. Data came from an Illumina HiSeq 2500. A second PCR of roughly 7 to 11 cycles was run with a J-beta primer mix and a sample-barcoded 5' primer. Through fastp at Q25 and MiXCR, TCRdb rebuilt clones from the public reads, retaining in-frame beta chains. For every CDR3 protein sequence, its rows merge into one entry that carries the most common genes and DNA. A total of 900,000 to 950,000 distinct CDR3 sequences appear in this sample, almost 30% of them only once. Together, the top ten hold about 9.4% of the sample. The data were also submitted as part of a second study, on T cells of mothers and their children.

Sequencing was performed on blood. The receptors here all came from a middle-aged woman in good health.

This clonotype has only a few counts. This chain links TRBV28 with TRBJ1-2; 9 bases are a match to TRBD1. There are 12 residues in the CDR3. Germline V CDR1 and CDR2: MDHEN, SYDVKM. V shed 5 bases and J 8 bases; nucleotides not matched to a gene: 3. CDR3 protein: CASSTTGGGYTF. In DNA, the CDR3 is TGTGCCAGCAGTACTACAGGGGGCGGCTACACCTTC.

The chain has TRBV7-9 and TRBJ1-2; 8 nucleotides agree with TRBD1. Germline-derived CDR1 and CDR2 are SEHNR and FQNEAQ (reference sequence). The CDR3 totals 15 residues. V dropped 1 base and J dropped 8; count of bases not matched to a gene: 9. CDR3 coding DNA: TGTGCCAGCAGCTTAGGGTCGGGACAGGTCGACGGCTACACCTTC. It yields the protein CASSLGSGQVDGYTF. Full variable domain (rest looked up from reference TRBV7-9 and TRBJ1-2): DTGVSQNPRHKITKRGQNVTFRCDPISEHNRLYWYRQTLGQGPEFLTYFQNEAQLEKSRLLSDRFSAERPKGSFSTLEIQRTEQGDSAMYLCASSLGSGQVDGYTFGSGTRLTVV.

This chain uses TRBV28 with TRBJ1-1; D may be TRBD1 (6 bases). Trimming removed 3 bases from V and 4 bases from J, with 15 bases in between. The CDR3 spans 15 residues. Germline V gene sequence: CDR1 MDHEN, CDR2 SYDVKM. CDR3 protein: CASSFPTGLSTEAFF. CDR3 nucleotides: TGTGCCAGCAGTTTCCCCACAGGGCTGAGCACTGAAGCTTTCTTT.

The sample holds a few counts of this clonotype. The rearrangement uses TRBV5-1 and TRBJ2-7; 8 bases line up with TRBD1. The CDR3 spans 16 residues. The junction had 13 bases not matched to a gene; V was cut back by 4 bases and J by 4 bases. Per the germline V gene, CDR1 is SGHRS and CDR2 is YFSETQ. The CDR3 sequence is CASSPPEGTGPYEQYF. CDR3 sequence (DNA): TGCGCCAGCAGCCCCCCGGAGGGGACAGGACCATACGAGCAGTACTTC. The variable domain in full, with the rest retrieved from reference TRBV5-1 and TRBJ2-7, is KAGVTQTPRYLIKTRGQQVTLSCSPISGHRSVSWYQQTPGQGLQFLFEYFSETQRNKGNFPGRFSGRQFSNSRSEMNVSTLELGDSALYLCASSPPEGTGPYEQYFGPGTRLTVT.

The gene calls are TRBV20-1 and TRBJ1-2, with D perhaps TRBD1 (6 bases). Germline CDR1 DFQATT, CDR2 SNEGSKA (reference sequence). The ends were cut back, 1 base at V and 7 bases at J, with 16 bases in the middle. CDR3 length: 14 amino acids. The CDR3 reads CSARGDTWRSGYTF. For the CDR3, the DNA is TGCAGTGCTAGAGGGGACACCTGGCGGTCTGGCTACACCTTC.

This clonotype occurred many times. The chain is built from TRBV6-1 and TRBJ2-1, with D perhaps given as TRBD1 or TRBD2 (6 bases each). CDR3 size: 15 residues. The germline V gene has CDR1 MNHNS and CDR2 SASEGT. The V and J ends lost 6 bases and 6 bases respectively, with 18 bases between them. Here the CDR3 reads CASSVGHRGINEQFF. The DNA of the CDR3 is TGTGCCAGCAGCGTGGGACATCGGGGGATCAATGAGCAGTTCTTC.

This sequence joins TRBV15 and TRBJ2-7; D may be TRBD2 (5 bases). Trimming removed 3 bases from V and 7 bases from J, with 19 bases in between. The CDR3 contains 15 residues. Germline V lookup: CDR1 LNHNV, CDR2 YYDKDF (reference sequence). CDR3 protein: CATSSGAGGYNEQYF. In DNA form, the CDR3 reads TGTGCCACCAGCAGTGGTGCAGGCGGGTACAATGAGCAGTACTTC.

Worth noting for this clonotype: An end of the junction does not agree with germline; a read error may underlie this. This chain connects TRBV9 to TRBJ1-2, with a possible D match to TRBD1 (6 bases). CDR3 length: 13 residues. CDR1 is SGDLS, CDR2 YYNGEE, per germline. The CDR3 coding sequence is TGTGCCAGCAGCGCCGACAGGCCCTATGACTACACCTTC. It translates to CASSADRPYDYTF.

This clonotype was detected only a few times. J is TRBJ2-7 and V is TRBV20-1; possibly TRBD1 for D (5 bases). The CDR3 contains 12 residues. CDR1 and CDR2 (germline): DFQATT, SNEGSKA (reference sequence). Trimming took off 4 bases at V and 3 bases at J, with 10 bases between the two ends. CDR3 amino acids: CSATGMDYEQYF. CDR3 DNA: TGCAGTGCTACAGGGATGGACTACGAGCAGTACTTC.

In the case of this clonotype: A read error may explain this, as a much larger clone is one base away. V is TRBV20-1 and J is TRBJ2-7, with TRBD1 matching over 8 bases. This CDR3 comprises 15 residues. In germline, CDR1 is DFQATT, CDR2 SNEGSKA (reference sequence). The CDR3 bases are TGCAGTGCTTCTGCGGACAGGGCGCCTTCCTACAAGCAGTACTTC. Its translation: CSASADRAPSYKQYF.

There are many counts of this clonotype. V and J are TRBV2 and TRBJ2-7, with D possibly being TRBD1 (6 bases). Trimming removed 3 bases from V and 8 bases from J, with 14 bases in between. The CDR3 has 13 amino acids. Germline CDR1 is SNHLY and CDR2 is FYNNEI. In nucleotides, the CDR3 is TGTGCCAGCAGTGAGGGGGACACTACGAAGCAGTACTTC. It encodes CASSEGDTTKQYF.

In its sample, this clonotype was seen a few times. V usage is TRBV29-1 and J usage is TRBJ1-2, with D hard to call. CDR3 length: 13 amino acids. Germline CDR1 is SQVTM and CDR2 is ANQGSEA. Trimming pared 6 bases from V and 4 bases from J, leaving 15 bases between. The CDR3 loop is CSVEGARGYGYTF. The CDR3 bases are TGCAGCGTGGAGGGAGCGCGGGGCTATGGCTACACCTTC.

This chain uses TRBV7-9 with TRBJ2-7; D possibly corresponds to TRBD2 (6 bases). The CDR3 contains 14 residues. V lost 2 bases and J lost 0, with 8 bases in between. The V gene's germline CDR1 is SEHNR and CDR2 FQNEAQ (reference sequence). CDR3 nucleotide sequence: TGTGCCAGCAGCTTAAGGACTACCTCCTACGAGCAGTACTTC. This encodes CASSLRTTSYEQYF.

This chain's CDR3 is CASSEFAREKLFF. The CDR3 DNA is TGTGCCAGCAGTGAGTTTGCACGCGAAAAACTGTTTTTT. V gene TRBV6-1 combines with J gene TRBJ1-4; D ambiguous. V was trimmed by 3 bases and J by 8 bases, leaving 10 bases between them. CDR1 MNHNS and CDR2 SASEGT come from the germline V gene. This CDR3 is 13 amino acids long.

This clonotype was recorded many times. Here the CDR3 reads CASSVAWTSPYEQYF. CDR3 nucleotides: TGTGCCAGCAGCGTAGCCTGGACGAGTCCCTACGAGCAGTACTTC. The V and J genes are TRBV9 and TRBJ2-7, with D unclear. Trimming removed 0 bases from V and 2 bases from J, with 12 bases in between. The CDR3 consists of 15 residues. The V gene's germline CDR1 is SGDLS and CDR2 YYNGEE.

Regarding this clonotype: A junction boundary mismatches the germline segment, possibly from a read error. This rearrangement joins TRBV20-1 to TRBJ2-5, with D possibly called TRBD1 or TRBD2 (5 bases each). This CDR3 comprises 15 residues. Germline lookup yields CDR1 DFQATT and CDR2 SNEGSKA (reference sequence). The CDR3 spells CSARDGTQYQETRYF. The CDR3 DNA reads TGCAGTGCTAGAGATGGGACCCAGTACCAAGAGACCCGGTACTTC.